The 14 T cell receptor beta chains in this list originate from one sample, sequenced in a study of CD8+ T cells in alopecia areata. As the sequencing template, cDNA was produced by extracting RNA and reverse transcribing it. The data were produced by immunoSEQ multiplex PCR, yet TCRdb's version contains in-frame clones alone and is incomplete. The sample has 150,000 or so clones, 75% to 90% seen once; the top ten hold around 15%. The specimen comprised CD8+ T cells sorted from blood, sampled at week 0. The receptor source for this set is a human donor with alopecia areata.

V is TRBV5-4 and J is TRBJ2-2, with 8 nucleotides matching TRBD2. After removal of 2 bases from V and 3 bases from J, the junction contained 3 bases not matched to a gene. Germline CDR1 reads SGHNT; CDR2 reads YYREEE (reference sequence). The CDR3 contains 15 residues. In DNA, the CDR3 is TGTGCCAGCAGCTTTAGCGGGGACTACACCGGGGAGCTGTTTTTT. The encoded protein is CASSFSGDYTGELFF.

This chain joins TRBV5-4 and TRBJ2-5; D is possibly TRBD1 (5 bases). The DNA matches TRBJ2-7 better at its end, which makes the J call doubtful. Looked up from germline, CDR1 is SGHNT and CDR2 is YYREEE (reference sequence). This CDR3 has 12 amino acids. The CDR3 bases are TGTGCCAGCAGCTTGAGGGGCCCCGAGCAGTACTTC. Its protein product is CASSLRGPEQYF.

The chain joins TRBV27 to TRBJ2-3, with unresolved D. In germline, CDR1 is MNHEY, CDR2 SMNVEV (reference sequence). V dropped 5 bases and J dropped 0 bases, with 12 bases sitting between them. The CDR3 is made up of 15 amino acids. The chain's CDR3 is CASSPQGSSTDTQYF. As DNA, the CDR3 is TGTGCCAGCAGTCCGCAAGGATCTAGCACAGATACGCAGTATTTT.

This chain joins TRBV11-2 and TRBJ2-1; D is unclear. Germline V gene data show CDR1 as SGHAT and CDR2 as FQNNGV. Trimming stripped 0 bases from V and 4 bases from J, with 10 bases between. The CDR3 has 15 amino acids. The DNA of the CDR3 is TGTGCCAGCAGCTTAGATCTAGAAGGATACAATGAGCAGTTCTTC. It yields the protein CASSLDLEGYNEQFF.

V is TRBV5-1 and J is TRBJ2-1; possible D gene TRBD2, 7 bases. Trimming left V 3 bases short and J 10 bases short, with 17 bases between. This CDR3 contains 14 residues. The germline V gene encodes CDR1 SGHRS and CDR2 YFSETQ. CDR3 sequence reads: CASSSGAGAEEQFF. CDR3 DNA sequence: TGCGCCAGCAGCTCCGGGGCGGGGGCCGAGGAGCAGTTCTTC.

V is TRBV9 and J is TRBJ1-4, with unresolved D. This CDR3 contains 15 residues. Trimming shortened V by 3 bases and J by 6 bases, and 15 bases separated the two germline ends. From germline, CDR1 is SGDLS and CDR2 YYNGEE. CDR3 DNA sequence: TGTGCCAGCAGCGGCGAAGCCCTCGGGGATGAAAAACTGTTTTTT. Amino acid sequence: CASSGEALGDEKLFF.

V is TRBV19 and J is TRBJ2-1; D unresolved. Germline V lookup: CDR1 LNHDA, CDR2 SQIVND (reference sequence). The ends were cut back, 7 bases at V and 7 bases at J, with 8 bases in the middle. The CDR3 has 11 residues. CDR3 protein: CASTFGNEQFF. CDR3 nucleotides: TGTGCCAGTACATTTGGGAATGAGCAGTTCTTC.

The V call is TRBV4-1, the J call TRBJ2-1; D uncertain. Trimming cost V 1 base and J 13 bases, with 11 bases left between them. Germline lookup yields CDR1 MGHRA and CDR2 YSYEKL. This CDR3 has 12 amino acids. The CDR3, as DNA: TGCGCCAGCAGCCAAGGCGGAAGTTACCAGTTCTTC. This codes for CASSQGGSYQFF.

This sequence joins TRBV25-1 and TRBJ2-1; 7 nucleotides align to TRBD2. The CDR3 contains 11 residues. The germline gives CDR1 MGHDK, CDR2 SYGVNS. CDR3 region: CVTGGSDEQFF. CDR3 coding DNA: TGTGTCACGGGCGGGAGTGATGAGCAGTTCTTC.

CDR3 residues: CARCEWDWPGEQFF. As DNA, the CDR3 is TGTGCCAGATGTGAGTGGGACTGGCCTGGTGAGCAGTTCTTC. V gene TRBV19 combines with J gene TRBJ2-1; maybe TRBD2 (6 bases). The ends were cut back, 9 bases at V and 9 bases at J, with 21 bases in the middle. This CDR3 spans 14 amino acids. Germline CDR1 is LNHDA and CDR2 is SQIVND (reference sequence). Variable domain in full (rest from reference TRBV19 and TRBJ2-1): DGGITQSPKYLFRKEGQNVTLSCEQNLNHDAMYWYRQDPGQGLRLIYYSQIVNDFQKGDIAEGYSVSREKKESFPLTVTSAQKNPTAFYLCARCEWDWPGEQFFGPGTRLTVL.

The chain combines TRBV5-4 with TRBJ1-2, with D possibly being TRBD1 (6 bases). The CDR3 runs 16 residues. V lost 0 bases and J lost 5, with 17 bases in between. CDR1 is SGHNT, CDR2 YYREEE, per germline (reference sequence). The CDR3 reads CASSLEGGLAGYGYTF. CDR3 nucleotides: TGTGCCAGCAGCTTGGAGGGGGGGCTCGCTGGGTATGGCTACACCTTC.

V gene TRBV27 combines with J gene TRBJ2-2, with D uncertain. Germline V gene data show CDR1 as MNHEY and CDR2 as SMNVEV (reference sequence). The CDR3 is made up of 13 amino acids. The V and J ends lost 5 bases and 3 bases respectively, with 7 bases between them. This CDR3 is CASSLSDTGELFF. As DNA, the CDR3 is TGTGCCAGCAGTCTCTCGGACACCGGGGAGCTGTTTTTT.

The gene calls are TRBV27 and TRBJ2-1; D perhaps matches TRBD2 (5 bases). V was clipped by 8 bases and J by 0 bases, with 8 bases between them. The length of the CDR3 is 13 residues. Germline lookup yields CDR1 MNHEY and CDR2 SMNVEV (reference sequence). The CDR3 region has the DNA TGTGCCAGCGTTGGGAGCTCCTACAATGAGCAGTTCTTC. This gives the protein CASVGSSYNEQFF.

This rearrangement joins TRBV5-8 to TRBJ1-5; 7 bases are a match to TRBD1. Germline values: CDR1 SGHTS, CDR2 YDEGEE. The CDR3 is made up of 16 amino acids. The V gene end was trimmed by 0 bases and the J gene end by 4 bases; junction bases not matched to a gene: 7. The CDR3 DNA is TGTGCCAGCAGCTTGGCGGCAGGGGGACAGAATCAGCCCCAGCATTTT. Translating gives CASSLAAGGQNQPQHF.